The 23 T cell receptor beta chains given below trace back to one sample, sequenced in a study of early T cells in non-severe SARS-CoV-2 infection (dated by TCRdb to the early 2020s). Libraries were built with 5' RACE. These reads were obtained on a NextSeq 500. TCRdb itself trimmed the public reads at Q25 with fastp, ran MiXCR and retained productive beta chains. Identical CDR3 protein sequences are pooled into one entry, listed with their most common genes and DNA. The sample table holds 55,000 to 65,000 distinct CDR3 sequences, of which 10% to 15% were seen once. The leading ten clones occupy 1.2% to 1.5% of the sample. Source: whole blood, taken at baseline. The receptor set was obtained from an adult who was a healthcare worker with PCR-confirmed SARS-CoV-2 infection or an uninfected control (not recorded which).

This clonotype was observed many times. The chain combines TRBV6-6 with TRBJ1-1; D possibly corresponds to TRBD1 (6 bases). This CDR3 region has 18 residues. The V end was cut by 7 bases, the J end by 0 bases, with 24 bases between. Germline V gives CDR1 MNHNY, CDR2 SVGAGI (reference sequence). The CDR3 DNA sequence: TGTGCCAGCATCAGCTCCGGTGGGGGGCTCCGAATGAACACTGAAGCTTTCTTT. It is translated as CASISSGGGLRMNTEAFF.

This clonotype came up a few times. The chain carries TRBV27 and TRBJ2-7; 7 nucleotides line up with TRBD1. CDR1 is MNHEY and CDR2 is SMNVEV in the germline V gene (reference sequence). Trimming cost V 2 bases and J 5 bases; bases outside gene matches: 12. The CDR3 runs to 16 residues. CDR3 residues: CASSLAPSTGNDEQYF. For the CDR3, the DNA is TGTGCCAGCAGTTTAGCCCCTTCGACAGGGAACGACGAGCAGTACTTC.

This clonotype came up a few times. The genes are TRBV11-2 and TRBJ1-1; 10 bases are shared with TRBD1. This CDR3 has 15 residues. Trimming removed 1 base from V and 4 bases from J; junction bases left unmatched: 3. Looked up from germline, CDR1 is SGHAT and CDR2 is FQNNGV. CDR3 region: CASSLATGGITEAFF. CDR3 DNA: TGTGCCAGCAGCTTAGCGACAGGGGGCATCACTGAAGCTTTCTTT.

This clonotype has at least ten counts. The chain links TRBV2 to TRBJ2-6; no firm D call. This CDR3 has 15 residues. Germline V lookup: CDR1 SNHLY, CDR2 FYNNEI. The V gene lost 7 bases and the J gene lost 0 bases, with 10 bases spanning the gap. The CDR3, as DNA: TGTGCCAGCATAACCGTTAGCTCTGGGGCCAACGTCCTGACTTTC. It specifies CASITVSSGANVLTF.

The chain uses TRBV2 and TRBJ1-6, with D possibly being TRBD1 (5 bases). The ends were cut back, 6 bases at V and 12 bases at J, with 12 bases in the middle. The CDR3 loop spans 12 amino acids. Germline CDR1 and CDR2: SNHLY and FYNNEI. The DNA of the CDR3 is TGTGCCAGCAGGAAGGCGGGGGGACCCCTCCACTTT. It specifies CASRKAGGPLHF.

Relative to its sample, this clonotype is medium-sized. The V call is TRBV28, the J call TRBJ2-7; unclear D gene. Germline CDR1 MDHEN, CDR2 SYDVKM. CDR3 length: 14 amino acids. Trimming pared 7 bases from V and 1 base from J, leaving 14 bases between. CDR3 protein: CASKELRGSYEQYF. Written as DNA, the CDR3 is TGTGCCAGCAAAGAGCTACGTGGGTCCTACGAGCAGTACTTC.

There are a few counts of this clonotype. V is TRBV27 and J is TRBJ1-3; 7 bases are shared with TRBD1. Per the germline V gene, CDR1 is MNHEY and CDR2 is SMNVEV (reference sequence). J was trimmed by 4 bases and V by 4 bases; bases with no gene match: 7. The CDR3 spans 15 residues. CDR3 loop: CASSSTGTAGNTIYF. CDR3 DNA sequence: TGTGCCAGCAGTTCAACAGGGACAGCCGGAAACACCATATATTTT.

This clonotype was found a few times. V gene TRBV6-4 combines with J gene TRBJ2-1; D not resolved. V lost 4 bases, J lost 3 bases, and 7 bases lay in between. The CDR3 is 13 amino acids. The germline V gene encodes CDR1 MRHNA and CDR2 SNTAGT. In DNA form, the CDR3 reads TGTGCCAGCAGTGCAGGCATCTACAATGAGCAGTTCTTC. Translating it yields CASSAGIYNEQFF.

The J gene is TRBJ2-1, the V gene TRBV4-3; D possibly corresponds to TRBD1 (5 bases). Germline CDR1 reads LGHNA; CDR2 reads YSLEER. The CDR3 length is 12 residues. V was cut by 0 bases and J by 10 bases, with 7 bases left in between. The CDR3 sequence: CASSQDWGEQFF. The CDR3, as DNA: TGCGCCAGCAGCCAAGATTGGGGCGAGCAGTTCTTC.

The rearrangement joins TRBV10-2 to TRBJ2-1, with 7 nucleotides matching TRBD1. Germline loops: CDR1 WSHSY, CDR2 SAAADI. The CDR3 is 14 residues long. J was trimmed by 4 bases and V by 4 bases; bases with no gene match: 4. CDR3 sequence (DNA): TGCGCCAGCAGTGTAGGGACAGAATACAATGAGCAGTTCTTC. As protein: CASSVGTEYNEQFF.

This clonotype was recorded a few times. The chain links TRBV12-3 or TRBV12-4 to TRBJ1-1; 8 nucleotides line up with TRBD1. V dropped 6 bases and J dropped 0; count of bases not matched to a gene: 12. The CDR3 has 17 residues. The CDR3 loop is CASSTTGGPLMNTEAFF. CDR3 DNA sequence: TGTGCCAGCAGCACAACAGGGGGTCCCCTGATGAACACTGAAGCTTTCTTT.

The chain is built from TRBV4-3 and TRBJ2-3, with 12 bases lining up with TRBD2. The length of the CDR3 is 17 residues. Germline lookup yields CDR1 LGHNA and CDR2 YSLEER. V dropped 4 bases and J dropped 4; count of bases not matched to a gene: 9. For the CDR3, the DNA is TGCGCCAGCAGCCGGCTGACTAGCGGGAGAACGTCAGATACGCAGTATTTT. Amino acids: CASSRLTSGRTSDTQYF.

There are a few counts of this clonotype. This rearrangement joins TRBV9 to TRBJ1-3, with 7 nucleotides matching TRBD1. V gave up 3 bases and J gave up 0 bases; unmatched junction bases: 21. Germline CDR1 is SGDLS and CDR2 is YYNGEE. The CDR3 is 21 residues long. CDR3 coding DNA: TGTGCCAGCAGCGCGGGACAGTCAGGCGCCTATACCTCTGGCTCTGGAAACACCATATATTTT. Amino acid sequence: CASSAGQSGAYTSGSGNTIYF. The full variable domain, its missing parts supplied by reference TRBV9 and TRBJ1-3, is DSGVTQTPKHLITATGQRVTLRCSPRSGDLSVYWYQQSLDQGLQFLIQYYNGEERAKGNILERFSAQQFPDLHSELNLSSLELGDSALYFCASSAGQSGAYTSGSGNTIYFGEGSWLTVV.

The V gene is TRBV6-6, the J gene TRBJ2-3; D is perhaps TRBD2 (5 bases). The CDR3 is 17 amino acids. Per the germline V gene, CDR1 is MNHNY and CDR2 is SVGAGI (reference sequence). Trimming pared 4 bases from V and 3 bases from J, leaving 20 bases between. CDR3 coding DNA: TGTGCCAGCAGTTCCCCCCTCCGGGAAGTACGAACAGATACGCAGTATTTT. It encodes CASSSPLREVRTDTQYF.

The chain carries TRBV7-8 and TRBJ1-3; D is unclear. CDR1 SGHVS and CDR2 FQNEAQ come from the germline V gene. CDR3 length equals 15 residues. Trimming pared 4 bases from V and 4 bases from J, leaving 14 bases between. The DNA for the CDR3 is TGTGCCAGCAGCTCTACAGAGAGCACCGGAAACACCATATATTTT. Translating it yields CASSSTESTGNTIYF.

This clonotype has only a few counts. The chain joins TRBV10-3 to TRBJ2-1, with 8 nucleotides matching TRBD1. The CDR3 has 13 amino acids. V gave up 6 bases and J gave up 6 bases; unmatched junction bases: 4. Germline V CDR1 and CDR2: ENHRY, SYGVKD. CDR3 nucleotides: TGTGCCATCAGACGGACAGGGCCCAATGAGCAGTTCTTC. It translates to CAIRRTGPNEQFF.

The chain links TRBV5-1 to TRBJ1-1, with 7 bases aligning to TRBD1. Germline-derived CDR1 and CDR2 are SGHRS and YFSETQ. J gave up 5 bases and V 0 bases, and 10 bases lay outside the gene matches. The CDR3 has 16 amino acids. CDR3 coding DNA: TGCGCCAGCAGCTTGGCGGTTAGACAGGGAGGAACTGAAGCTTTCTTT. This translates into CASSLAVRQGGTEAFF. The entire variable domain, with the rest obtained from reference TRBV5-1 and TRBJ1-1, is as follows: KAGVTQTPRYLIKTRGQQVTLSCSPISGHRSVSWYQQTPGQGLQFLFEYFSETQRNKGNFPGRFSGRQFSNSRSEMNVSTLELGDSALYLCASSLAVRQGGTEAFFGQGTRLTVV.

This clonotype appeared a few times. The V gene is TRBV10-3, the J gene TRBJ2-7, with TRBD1 identical over 10 bases. CDR3 length: 12 amino acids. After removal of 9 bases from V and 4 bases from J, the junction contained 3 bases not matched to a gene. The germline V gene encodes CDR1 ENHRY and CDR2 SYGVKD. CDR3: CAIRDRGYEQYF. The CDR3 region has the DNA TGTGCCATAAGGGACAGGGGTTACGAGCAGTACTTC.

The genes are TRBV7-2 and TRBJ1-4, with D perhaps matching TRBD1 (5 bases). Per germline, CDR1 SGHTA and CDR2 FQGNSA. The V end lost 4 bases, the J end lost 2 bases, and 11 bases lay between the germline ends. The CDR3 totals 15 residues. CDR3 sequence: CASSSEGRTNEKLFF. DNA of the CDR3: TGTGCCAGCAGCTCCGAGGGGAGGACTAATGAAAAACTGTTTTTT.

This clonotype came up many times. The chain employs TRBV7-2 and TRBJ1-2, with 8 bases fitting TRBD1. CDR1 is SGHTA and CDR2 is FQGNSA in the germline V gene. V was pared by 0 bases and J by 4 bases, with 4 bases of the junction left unmatched. The CDR3 covers 15 residues. This CDR3 is CASSLAGTGLYGYTF. The DNA for the CDR3 is TGTGCCAGCAGCTTAGCCGGGACAGGACTCTATGGCTACACCTTC.

This clonotype was counted at least ten times. The CDR3 region is CASSSPRTAAGNEQFF. The CDR3 DNA is TGTGCCAGCAGTTCCCCCCGGACAGCGGCCGGGAATGAGCAGTTCTTC. The rearrangement joins TRBV28 to TRBJ2-1; tentatively, D is TRBD1 (6 bases). Germline values: CDR1 MDHEN, CDR2 SYDVKM. The CDR3 loop spans 16 amino acids. V lost 4 bases and J lost 7, with 20 bases in between.

This clonotype came up a few times. The rearrangement uses TRBV20-1 and TRBJ2-1; 12 bases are a match to TRBD2. This CDR3 has 19 amino acids. Looked up from germline, CDR1 is DFQATT and CDR2 is SNEGSKA (reference sequence). The J segment lost 4 bases and the V segment lost 2 bases, leaving 15 bases of the junction unmatched. The CDR3 DNA reads as TGCAGTGCTAGACCTCGACTCAGACTAGCGGGAGATAGGTACAATGAGCAGTTCTTC. It translates to CSARPRLRLAGDRYNEQFF.

V and J are TRBV4-2 and TRBJ2-7; 8 nucleotides match TRBD2. Trimming removed 3 bases from V and 1 base from J; junction bases left unmatched: 8. Germline V lookup: CDR1 LGHNA, CDR2 YNFKEQ. There are 16 residues in the CDR3. CDR3 in amino acids: CASSHLGAGASYEQYF. DNA of the CDR3: TGTGCCAGCAGCCACCTAGGAGCGGGGGCTTCCTACGAGCAGTACTTC.